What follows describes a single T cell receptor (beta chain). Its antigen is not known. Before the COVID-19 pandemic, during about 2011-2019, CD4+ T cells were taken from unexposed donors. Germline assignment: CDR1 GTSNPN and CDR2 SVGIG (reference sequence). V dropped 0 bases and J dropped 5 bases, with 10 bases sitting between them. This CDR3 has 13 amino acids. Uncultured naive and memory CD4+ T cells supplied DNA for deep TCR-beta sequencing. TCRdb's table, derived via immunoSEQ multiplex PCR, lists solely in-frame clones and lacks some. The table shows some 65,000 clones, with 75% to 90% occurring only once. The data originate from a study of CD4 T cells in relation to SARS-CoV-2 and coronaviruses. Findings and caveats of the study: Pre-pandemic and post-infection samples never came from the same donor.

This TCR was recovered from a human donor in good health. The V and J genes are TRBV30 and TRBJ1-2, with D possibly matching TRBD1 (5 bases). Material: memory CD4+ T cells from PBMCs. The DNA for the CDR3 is TGTGCCTGGAGTGTACAGGTCACGTATGGCTACACCTTC. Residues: CAWSVQVTYGYTF.